This TCR beta chain was captured by sequencing in a study of metastatic and nonmetastatic thyroid tumors. Study processing details: Built for papillary thyroid cancer, a distant-metastasis classifier drew on CDR3 differences across clinicopathological groups. From the PCR reads, TCRdb re-called clones with MiXCR. The V and J calls here are based on TCRdb, not the publication. Here the sample spans roughly 18,000 clones, less than 40% being singletons. Trimming removed 4 bases at V and 4 bases at J, with 17 bases between. The CDR3 consists of 15 residues. Germline CDR1 reads SGHRS; CDR2 reads YFSETQ. Among the patients, none had received any treatment before thyroid surgery.

The TCR was taken from a female donor with papillary thyroid cancer or a benign thyroid nodule (not recorded which). Some clones in this sample may be carry-over from other donors' samples. The chain carries TRBV5-1 and TRBJ1-2; D is ambiguous. Specimen: tumor tissue. Written as DNA, the CDR3 is TGCGCCAGCAGCCCCACCCCGGACGGGAGCTATGGCTACACCTTC. It specifies CASSPTPDGSYGYTF.